The rows below give T cell receptor beta chains drawn from one sample of a study of technical replicates of blood from a handful of donors. Assay: immunoSEQ multiplex PCR; the TCRdb copy retains only in-frame clones and omits some. The sample consists of 85,000 to 90,000 clones, roughly 92% of them appearing once. The sample comprised T cells isolated from PBMCs. These TCRs come from a human donor in good health. Each CDR3 is given with its conserved first and last residue. The D gene is left open where the match is weak. Clone size is given for some rows only: seen once, a few or many times, or a class if the clone is expanded.

V	D	size	J	CDR3	DNA
TRBV18	NA	NA	TRBJ1-5	CASSPSGTRGSQPQHF	TGTGCCAGCTCACCGAGCGGGACCCGGGGGAGTCAGCCCCAGCATTTT
TRBV5-1	NA	NA	TRBJ2-5	CASSRGAEETQYF	TGCGCCAGCAGTCGCGGGGCAGAAGAGACCCAGTACTTC
TRBV11-2	TRBD1	NA	TRBJ1-4	CASSHSGTVNEKLFF	TGTGCCAGCAGTCATTCCGGGACAGTTAATGAAAAACTGTTTTTT
TRBV19	TRBD2	once	TRBJ2-3	CASSRGGPGDTQYF	TGTGCCAGTAGTCGGGGAGGGCCAGGAGATACGCAGTATTTT
TRBV19	TRBD2	NA	TRBJ2-1	CASMVGVAGLNKQFF	TGTGCCAGTATGGTCGGAGTAGCGGGATTGAACAAGCAGTTCTTC
TRBV15	NA	NA	TRBJ2-7	CATSLTGGSAREQYF	TGTGCCACCAGCCTCACCGGTGGAAGTGCTAGAGAGCAGTACTTC
TRBV30	NA	NA	TRBJ1-6	CAWTGLGAYSPLHF	TGTGCCTGGACAGGGCTGGGGGCCTATTCACCCCTCCACTTT
TRBV5-4	TRBD2	NA	TRBJ2-1	CASSRSGGPYNEQFF	TGTGCCAGCAGCCGAAGCGGGGGGCCCTACAATGAGCAGTTCTTC
TRBV30	NA	NA	TRBJ2-7	CAWRPGELYEQYF	TGTGCCTGGAGGCCGGGGGAATTATACGAGCAGTACTTC
TRBV4-1	TRBD1	NA	TRBJ2-1	CASSQPMGRQGGYNEQFF	TGCGCCAGCAGCCAACCAATGGGGAGACAGGGGGGGTACAATGAGCAGTTCTTC
TRBV4-1	TRBD2	NA	TRBJ2-7	CASSQDLLPSGRWYEQYF	TGCGCCAGCAGCCAAGATTTGTTGCCTAGCGGGAGGTGGTACGAGCAGTACTTC
TRBV5-3	NA	NA	TRBJ1-2	CARSLRGVNYGYTF	TGTGCCAGAAGCTTGCGGGGGGTTAACTATGGCTACACCTTC
TRBV29-1	NA	NA	TRBJ1-5	CSVEDHGRTSNQPQHF	TGCAGCGTTGAAGATCACGGGAGAACGAGCAATCAGCCCCAGCATTTT
TRBV9	TRBD1	NA	TRBJ1-1	CASADRGNMNTEAFF	TGTGCCAGTGCGGACAGGGGCAACATGAACACTGAAGCTTTCTTT
TRBV5-4	TRBD1	NA	TRBJ2-1	CASSEGQGSPNNEQFF	TGTGCCAGCAGCGAAGGACAGGGGAGTCCAAACAATGAGCAGTTCTTC
TRBV5-1	TRBD2	NA	TRBJ2-1	CASSYGLADHNEQFF	TGCGCCAGCAGCTACGGACTAGCGGACCACAATGAGCAGTTCTTC
TRBV7-6	NA	NA	TRBJ1-1	CASSLLRGRNTEAFF	TGTGCCAGCAGCTTACTTCGGGGGAGGAACACTGAAGCTTTCTTT
TRBV10-3	NA	NA	TRBJ1-6	CAISPQGRGNSPLHF	TGTGCCATCAGCCCACAGGGCCGGGGAAATTCACCCCTCCACTTT
TRBV4-1	NA	once	TRBJ1-1	CASSQVPRALEAFF	TGCGCCAGCAGCCAAGTTCCCAGGGCCCTTGAAGCTTTCTTT
TRBV5-5	NA	NA	TRBJ1-5	CASSPGTRSNQPQHF	TGTGCCAGCAGCCCGGGGACTAGGAGCAATCAGCCCCAGCATTTT
TRBV6-1	TRBD1	once	TRBJ1-4	CATYRGRANEKLFF	TGTGCCACCTACAGGGGGAGGGCTAATGAAAAACTGTTTTTT
TRBV29-1	TRBD2	NA	TRBJ2-1	CSVEDGPSGDNEQFF	TGCAGCGTTGAAGATGGGCCTAGCGGGGATAATGAGCAGTTCTTC
TRBV6-1	TRBD1	NA	TRBJ1-5	CASSGETGSNQPQHF	TGTGCCAGCAGTGGGGAGACAGGGAGCAATCAGCCCCAGCATTTT
TRBV28	TRBD2	NA	TRBJ2-3	CASSTREGYTDTQYF	TGTGCCAGCAGTACAAGGGAGGGTTACACAGATACGCAGTATTTT
TRBV29-1	NA	NA	TRBJ1-1	CSVERRLSMGTEAFF	TGCAGCGTTGAACGGCGACTCTCGATGGGCACTGAAGCTTTCTTT
TRBV14	TRBD1	NA	TRBJ2-6	CASSQPAWGQIYSGANVLTF	TGTGCCAGCAGCCAACCTGCTTGGGGACAGATATACTCTGGGGCCAACGTCCTGACTTTC
TRBV6-5	TRBD1	NA	TRBJ1-3	CASSSTQGPSRNTIYF	TGTGCCAGCAGTTCCACACAGGGGCCCAGCAGAAACACCATATATTTT
TRBV7-8	NA	NA	TRBJ1-1	CASSLTGNTEAFF	TGTGCCAGCAGCTTGACAGGGAACACTGAAGCTTTCTTT
TRBV6-5	NA	NA	TRBJ2-1	CASSLLSQQFF	TGTGCCAGCAGTTTATTGAGTCAGCAGTTCTTC
TRBV18	NA	NA	TRBJ1-2	CASSPPLGRRQVYGYTF	TGTGCCAGCTCACCACCGTTAGGTCGAAGACAAGTTTATGGCTACACCTTC
TRBV5-5	NA	once	TRBJ1-4	CASSLAVWSGRGEKLFF	TGTGCCAGCAGCTTGGCCGTATGGTCAGGGCGGGGTGAAAAACTGTTTTTT
TRBV19	NA	NA	TRBJ1-2	CASTITGYGYTF	TGTGCCAGTACAATTACAGGCTACGGCTACACCTTC
TRBV30	TRBD1	NA	TRBJ2-7	CAWSVSTGGYEQYF	TGTGCCTGGAGTGTGTCGACAGGGGGCTACGAGCAGTACTTC
TRBV5-1	TRBD1	NA	TRBJ1-1	CASSIQGGMNTEAFF	TGCGCCAGCAGCATACAGGGGGGTATGAACACTGAAGCTTTCTTT
TRBV7-2	TRBD1	NA	TRBJ1-2	CASSISAGGGLYGYTF	TGTGCCAGCAGCATAAGCGCAGGGGGCGGCCTCTATGGCTACACCTTC
TRBV6-6	NA	NA	TRBJ1-2	CASSRTAKNYGYTF	TGTGCCAGCAGTCGGACAGCTAAAAACTATGGCTACACCTTC
TRBV19	TRBD1	NA	TRBJ1-1	CASSTLQGWEGTEAFF	TGTGCCAGTAGTACCCTACAGGGGTGGGAAGGCACTGAAGCTTTCTTT
TRBV29-1	TRBD1	NA	TRBJ2-5	CSVVGGVVRETQYF	TGCAGCGTTGTAGGGGGCGTAGTCCGGGAGACCCAGTACTTC
TRBV9	NA	NA	TRBJ1-2	CASSAGGGANYGYTF	TGTGCCAGCAGCGCCGGGGGGGGAGCTAACTATGGCTACACCTTC
TRBV27	NA	NA	TRBJ1-1	CASSLSGEGQFGAEAFF	TGTGCCAGCAGTTTATCGGGGGAAGGACAGTTTGGTGCTGAAGCTTTCTTT
TRBV2	NA	NA	TRBJ1-3	CASRDTLGGSGNTIYF	TGTGCCAGCAGGGACACCCTAGGGGGCTCTGGAAACACCATATATTTT
TRBV19	NA	NA	TRBJ2-1	CASSTRDSNEQFF	TGTGCCAGTAGTACGCGGGACAGCAATGAGCAGTTCTTC
TRBV28	TRBD1	NA	TRBJ2-7	CASSLPPDRATYEQYF	TGTGCCAGCAGTTTACCCCCCGACAGGGCAACCTACGAGCAGTACTTC
TRBV19	NA	NA	TRBJ1-4	CASSAQAAGSNEKLFF	TGTGCCAGTAGTGCGCAGGCGGCAGGGTCTAATGAAAAACTGTTTTTT
TRBV11-3	TRBD1	NA	TRBJ1-4	CASSSWDRGEKLFF	TGTGCCAGCAGCTCCTGGGACAGGGGTGAAAAACTGTTTTTT
TRBV6-1	NA	NA	TRBJ2-1	CASAAREQFF	TGTGCCAGCGCGGCGCGTGAGCAGTTCTTC
TRBV5-4	TRBD1	NA	TRBJ2-2	CASSQGQGGTGELFF	TGTGCCAGCAGCCAAGGACAGGGCGGCACCGGGGAGCTGTTTTTT
TRBV5-6	NA	once	TRBJ1-5	CASSFGGASNQPQHF	TGTGCCAGCAGCTTCGGGGGGGCAAGCAATCAGCCCCAGCATTTT
TRBV7-9	NA	NA	TRBJ2-5	CASSSEVETQYF	TGTGCCAGCAGCTCAGAGGTGGAGACCCAGTACTTC
TRBV19	NA	NA	TRBJ2-2	CASSIVETGELFF	TGTGCCAGTAGTATAGTTGAGACCGGGGAGCTGTTTTTT
TRBV6-4	NA	NA	TRBJ2-3	CASSDSVAVSTDTQYF	TGTGCCAGCAGTGACTCGGTAGCGGTTAGCACAGATACGCAGTATTTT
TRBV5-5	TRBD2	NA	TRBJ2-3	CASSLADSGRRDTQYF	TGTGCCAGCAGCTTGGCAGATAGCGGGAGGAGAGATACGCAGTATTTT
TRBV28	NA	NA	TRBJ2-2	CASSSVFSSNTGELFF	TGTGCCAGCAGTTCAGTTTTTAGCTCGAACACCGGGGAGCTGTTTTTT
TRBV27	NA	NA	TRBJ2-7	CASSTGIINEQYF	TGTGCCAGCAGTACGGGGATCATCAACGAGCAGTACTTC
TRBV7-6	TRBD1	NA	TRBJ2-7	CASSSGTDSYEQYF	TGTGCCAGCAGCTCCGGGACAGATTCCTACGAGCAGTACTTC
TRBV28	NA	NA	TRBJ2-3	CALSGPRDTQYF	TGTGCCCTGAGCGGTCCACGGGATACGCAGTATTTT
TRBV27	NA	NA	TRBJ1-5	CASSLSGGGYSNQPQHF	TGTGCCAGCAGTTTATCAGGGGGGGGGTATAGCAATCAGCCCCAGCATTTT